This entry is about one TCR beta chain. Its target is not known. The sample originates from a study of cytomegalovirus exposure and HLA in healthy donors. The overall study: The roughly 120 validation repertoires matched the 500 to 750 first-cohort repertoires in platform, a later analysis reported.

Some clones are missing from TCRdb's copy, which holds only in-frame ones; the method was immunoSEQ multiplex PCR. Of tens of thousands of clones in the sample, around 96% were seen once. Study-level points and caveats: In the 120 validation repertoires, under 95% of cluster scores exceeded 0, per a later analysis.

Material for sequencing was PBMCs. The TCR comes from a man between 18 and 35 years old in good health and CMV-seropositive.

CDR3 nucleotide sequence: TGTGCCAGCAGCTTGTCCCCTAGGGGGCAAGAGACCCAGTACTTC. Translating gives CASSLSPRGQETQYF. This chain connects TRBV12-1 to TRBJ2-5; TRBD1 is the table's D call, not checked against the DNA. TRBV12-1 is a documented pseudogene. The CDR3 is 15 amino acids.